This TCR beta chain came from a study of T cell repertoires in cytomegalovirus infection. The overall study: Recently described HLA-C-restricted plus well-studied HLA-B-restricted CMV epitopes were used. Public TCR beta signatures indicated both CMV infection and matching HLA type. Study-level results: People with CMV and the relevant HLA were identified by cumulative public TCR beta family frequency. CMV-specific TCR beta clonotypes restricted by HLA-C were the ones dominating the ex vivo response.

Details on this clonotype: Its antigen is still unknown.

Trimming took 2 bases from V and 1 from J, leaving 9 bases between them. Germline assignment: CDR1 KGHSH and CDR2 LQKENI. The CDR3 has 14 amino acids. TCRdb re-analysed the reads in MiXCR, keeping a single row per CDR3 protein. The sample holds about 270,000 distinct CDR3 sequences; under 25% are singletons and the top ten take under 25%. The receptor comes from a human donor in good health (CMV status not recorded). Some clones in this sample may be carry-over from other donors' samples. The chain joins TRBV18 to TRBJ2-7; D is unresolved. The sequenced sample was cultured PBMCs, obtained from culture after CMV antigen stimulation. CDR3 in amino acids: CASSPEVHSYEQYF. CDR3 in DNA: TGTGCCAGCTCACCAGAGGTGCATTCCTACGAGCAGTACTTC.